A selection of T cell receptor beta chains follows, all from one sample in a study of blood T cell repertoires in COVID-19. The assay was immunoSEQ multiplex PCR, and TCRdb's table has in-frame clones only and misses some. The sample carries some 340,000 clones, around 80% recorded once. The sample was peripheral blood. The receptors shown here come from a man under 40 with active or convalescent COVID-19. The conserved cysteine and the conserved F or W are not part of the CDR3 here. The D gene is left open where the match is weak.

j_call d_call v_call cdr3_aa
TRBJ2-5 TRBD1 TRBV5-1 ASSPTPRTGGGETQY
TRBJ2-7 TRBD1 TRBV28 ASSLLGTGTYEQY
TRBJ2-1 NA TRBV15 ATSPRGGSYNEQF
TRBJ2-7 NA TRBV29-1 SVEERGGNEQY
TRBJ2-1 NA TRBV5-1 ASSLGQLNEQF
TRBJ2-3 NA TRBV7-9 ASSLGGPALNTQY
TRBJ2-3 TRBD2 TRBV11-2 ASSLMGGGSTDTQY
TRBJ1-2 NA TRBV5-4 ASSLSVLNYGYT
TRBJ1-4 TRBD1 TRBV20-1 SARDRGWGDEKLF
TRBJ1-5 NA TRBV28 ASRIRDSRYQPQH
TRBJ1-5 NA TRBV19 ASRGEGWNQPQH
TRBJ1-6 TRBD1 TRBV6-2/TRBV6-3 ASSTKTGGPIFGSPLH
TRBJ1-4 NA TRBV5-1 ASSFRGSSANEKLF
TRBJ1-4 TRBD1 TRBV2 ASSGDRSNEKLF
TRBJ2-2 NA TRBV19 ASSQGTNTGELF
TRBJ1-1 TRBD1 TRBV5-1 ASSLGNFQGVITEAF
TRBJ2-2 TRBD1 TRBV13 ASSLDRGMNTGELF
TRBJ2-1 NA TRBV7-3 ASSPRQATYNEQF
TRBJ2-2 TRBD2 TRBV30 AWSGTSRITGELF
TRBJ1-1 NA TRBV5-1 ASSLAGDYTEAF
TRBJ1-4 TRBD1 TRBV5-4 ASSLDRTGGEKLF
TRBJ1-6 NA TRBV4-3 ASSQVSQGGSPLH
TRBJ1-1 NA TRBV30 AWGGGGTEAF
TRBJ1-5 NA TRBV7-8 ASSLQGSVQPQH
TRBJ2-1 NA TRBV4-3 ASSQDRRGREQF
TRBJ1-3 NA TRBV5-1 ASRRTTGWRQDTIY
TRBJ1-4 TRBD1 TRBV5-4 ASSLDRGNNEKLF
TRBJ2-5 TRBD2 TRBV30 ASTLLLPLAGRETQY
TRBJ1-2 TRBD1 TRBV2 VSLRDRGTYGYT
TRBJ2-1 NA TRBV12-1 ASSFQGVKSNEQF
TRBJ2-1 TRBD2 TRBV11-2 ASSPIAGVRNEQF
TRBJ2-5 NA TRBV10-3 AISESGDFETQY
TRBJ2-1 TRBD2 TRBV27 ASSFDGLALADEQF
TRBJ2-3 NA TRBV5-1 ASSFQLGSTDTQY
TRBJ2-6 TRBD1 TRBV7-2 ASSPGTGGAGANVLT
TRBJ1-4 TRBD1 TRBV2 ASSGQGSPTNEKLF
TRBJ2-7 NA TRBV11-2 ASSPRGGNTYEQY
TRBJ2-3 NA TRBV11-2 ASSAAGSSWEY
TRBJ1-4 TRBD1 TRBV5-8 ASSYGQGSGEKLF
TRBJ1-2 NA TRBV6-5 ASSSSAPSRGYGYT